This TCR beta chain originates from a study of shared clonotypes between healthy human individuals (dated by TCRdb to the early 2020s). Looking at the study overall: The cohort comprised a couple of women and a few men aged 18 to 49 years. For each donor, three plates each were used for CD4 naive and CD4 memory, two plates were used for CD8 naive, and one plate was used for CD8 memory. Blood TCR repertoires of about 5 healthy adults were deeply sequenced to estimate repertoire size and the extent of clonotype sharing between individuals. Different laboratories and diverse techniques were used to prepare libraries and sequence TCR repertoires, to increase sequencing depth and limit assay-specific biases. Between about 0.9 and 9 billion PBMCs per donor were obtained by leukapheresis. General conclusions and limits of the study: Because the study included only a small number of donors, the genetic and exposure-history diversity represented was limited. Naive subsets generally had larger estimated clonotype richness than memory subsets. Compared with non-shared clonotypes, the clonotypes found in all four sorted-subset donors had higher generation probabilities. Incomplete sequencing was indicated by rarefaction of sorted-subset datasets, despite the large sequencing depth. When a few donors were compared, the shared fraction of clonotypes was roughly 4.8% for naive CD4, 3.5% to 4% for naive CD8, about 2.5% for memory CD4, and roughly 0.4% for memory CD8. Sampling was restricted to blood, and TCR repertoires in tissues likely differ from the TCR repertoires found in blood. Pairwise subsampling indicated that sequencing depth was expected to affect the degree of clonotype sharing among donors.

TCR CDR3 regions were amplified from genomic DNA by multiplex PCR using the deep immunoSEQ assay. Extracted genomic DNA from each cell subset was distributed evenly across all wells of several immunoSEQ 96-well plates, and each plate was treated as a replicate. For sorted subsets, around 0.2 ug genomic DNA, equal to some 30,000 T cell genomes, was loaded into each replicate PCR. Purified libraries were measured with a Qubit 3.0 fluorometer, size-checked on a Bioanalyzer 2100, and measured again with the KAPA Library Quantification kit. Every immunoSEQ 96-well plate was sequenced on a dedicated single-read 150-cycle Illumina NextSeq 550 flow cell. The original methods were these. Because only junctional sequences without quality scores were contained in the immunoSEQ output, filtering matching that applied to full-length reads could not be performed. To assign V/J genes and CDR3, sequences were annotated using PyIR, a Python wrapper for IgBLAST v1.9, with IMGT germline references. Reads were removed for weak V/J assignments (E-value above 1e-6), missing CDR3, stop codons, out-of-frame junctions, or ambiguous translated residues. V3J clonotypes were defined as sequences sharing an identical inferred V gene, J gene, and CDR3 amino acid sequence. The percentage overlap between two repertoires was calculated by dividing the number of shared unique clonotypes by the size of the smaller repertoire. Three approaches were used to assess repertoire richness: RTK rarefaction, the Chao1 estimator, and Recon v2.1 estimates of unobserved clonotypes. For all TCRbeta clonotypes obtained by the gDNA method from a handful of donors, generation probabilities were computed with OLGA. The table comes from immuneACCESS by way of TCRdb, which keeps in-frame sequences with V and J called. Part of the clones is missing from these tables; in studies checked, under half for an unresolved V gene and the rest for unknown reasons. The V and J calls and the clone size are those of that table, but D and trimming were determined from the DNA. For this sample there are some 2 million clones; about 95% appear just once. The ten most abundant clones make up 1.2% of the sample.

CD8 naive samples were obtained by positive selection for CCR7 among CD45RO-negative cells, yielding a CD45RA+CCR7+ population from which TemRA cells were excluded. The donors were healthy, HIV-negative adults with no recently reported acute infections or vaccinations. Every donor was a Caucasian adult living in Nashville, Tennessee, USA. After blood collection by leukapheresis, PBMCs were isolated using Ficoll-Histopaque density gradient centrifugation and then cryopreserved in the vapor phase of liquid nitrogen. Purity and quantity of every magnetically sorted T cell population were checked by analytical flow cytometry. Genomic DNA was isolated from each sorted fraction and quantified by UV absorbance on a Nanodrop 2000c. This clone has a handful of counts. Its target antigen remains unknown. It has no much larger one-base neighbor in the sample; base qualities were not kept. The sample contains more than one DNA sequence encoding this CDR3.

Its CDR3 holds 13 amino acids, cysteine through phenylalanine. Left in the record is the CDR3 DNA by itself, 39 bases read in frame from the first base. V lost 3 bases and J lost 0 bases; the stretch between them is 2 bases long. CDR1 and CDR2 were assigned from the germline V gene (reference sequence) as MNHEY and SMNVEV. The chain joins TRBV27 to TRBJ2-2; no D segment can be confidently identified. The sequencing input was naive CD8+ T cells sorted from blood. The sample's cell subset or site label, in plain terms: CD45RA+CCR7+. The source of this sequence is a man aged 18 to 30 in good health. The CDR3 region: CASSFPNTGELFF. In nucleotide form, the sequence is TGTGCCAGCAGTTTCCCGAACACCGGGGAGCTGTTTTTT.